The rows below give T cell receptor beta chains drawn from one sample of a study of shared clonotypes between healthy human individuals. The assay was immunoSEQ multiplex PCR, and TCRdb's table has in-frame clones only and misses some. The sample holds approximately 2,000,000 clones; just over 90% are singletons and the top ten take about 1.7%. Sequenced sample: naive CD8+ T cells from PBMCs. The receptors were gathered from a young man in good health. Some clones in this sample may be carry-over from other donors' samples. Each CDR3 is given with its conserved first and last residue. The order of the fields is clone size, V gene, D gene, J gene, CDR3 DNA, CDR3 protein. D genes are given only for firm matches. Clone size is stated in some rows and not others, as once, few, many or a class when expanded.

-	TRBV6-5	-	TRBJ2-2	TGTGCCAGCAGTTACAAGGGTTATGGCGGGGAGCTGTTTTTT	CASSYKGYGGELFF
-	TRBV21-1	-	TRBJ1-5	TGTGCCAGCAGCAATTCCAGGACCAATCAGCCCCAGCATTTT	CASSNSRTNQPQHF
-	TRBV9	TRBD1	TRBJ2-3	TGTGCCAGCAGTGCGAGACAAACAGGGGACACAGATACGCAGTATTTT	CASSARQTGDTDTQYF
-	TRBV7-2	TRBD1	TRBJ2-7	TGTGCCAGCAGCCCCGGGACAGGGAAGGACTACGAGCAGTACTTC	CASSPGTGKDYEQYF
once	TRBV9	-	TRBJ1-2	TGTGCCAGCAGCCTCCGGGACGGCAACTATGGCTACACCTTC	CASSLRDGNYGYTF
-	TRBV11-1	-	TRBJ2-5	TGTGCCAGCAGCTCATCCGGGACTCAAGAGACCCAGTACTTC	CASSSSGTQETQYF
once	TRBV29-1	TRBD1	TRBJ2-7	TGCAGCGTTCTGGGACAGCACTACGAGCAGTACTTC	CSVLGQHYEQYF
-	TRBV15	-	TRBJ2-7	TGTGCCACCAGCAGAGATAGGGACCGCCTTGTTGTCGAGCAGTACTTC	CATSRDRDRLVVEQYF
-	TRBV11-2	-	TRBJ2-2	TGTGCCAGCAGCCCGCGGGACCAGAACACCGGGGAGCTGTTTTTT	CASSPRDQNTGELFF
-	TRBV7-6	-	TRBJ2-3	TGTGCCAGCAGCTTAGAGGGTCTCACAGATACGCAGTATTTT	CASSLEGLTDTQYF
-	TRBV7-9	TRBD1	TRBJ1-2	TGTGCCAGCAGCTCACCTCTAACCGGGACAGGGGTTGGCTACACCTTC	CASSSPLTGTGVGYTF
-	TRBV7-9	TRBD2	TRBJ2-4	TGTGCCAGCACGAGCGGGATAGCCAAAAACATTCAGTACTTC	CASTSGIAKNIQYF
-	TRBV7-9	-	TRBJ2-1	TGTGCCAGCAGCTCTAGATCGTGGGAGCAGTTCTTC	CASSSRSWEQFF
once	TRBV28	-	TRBJ1-2	TGTGCCAGCAGTTTTCAGGGCAGAGGCTATGGCTACACCTTC	CASSFQGRGYGYTF
-	TRBV28	TRBD1	TRBJ1-3	TGTGCCAGCAGTCCCGACGGTCGGACAGGGTACGGAAACACCATATATTTT	CASSPDGRTGYGNTIYF
-	TRBV4-1	TRBD2	TRBJ2-1	TGCGCCAGCAGTCCTTGGGGGGGGAATGAGCAGTTCTTC	CASSPWGGNEQFF
-	TRBV19	TRBD1	TRBJ1-4	TGTGCCAGTAGTACACCCGGGACAGGGTATACCATCGGCGAAAAACTGTTTTTT	CASSTPGTGYTIGEKLFF
-	TRBV7-9	-	TRBJ1-2	TGTGCCAGCAGCGACGGACCGGGGGCCTATGGCTACACCTTC	CASSDGPGAYGYTF
once	TRBV27	-	TRBJ2-1	TGTGCCAGCAGTTTTTTTAATGAGCAGTTCTTC	CASSFFNEQFF
-	TRBV7-9	TRBD1	TRBJ1-1	TGTGCCAGCAGCCCCACAGGGGGCGAGGGAAACACTGAAGCTTTCTTT	CASSPTGGEGNTEAFF
once	TRBV19	-	TRBJ2-1	TGTGCCAGTACCTCGGGACAACTATACAATGAGCAGTTCTTC	CASTSGQLYNEQFF
-	TRBV7-9	TRBD2	TRBJ2-5	TGTGCCAGCAGCTCGGGATGGCGGGAGGAACAGACCCAGTACTTC	CASSSGWREEQTQYF
-	TRBV9	-	TRBJ1-1	TGTGCCAGCAGCGTAAGGGACCGGGTCGACACTGAAGCTTTCTTT	CASSVRDRVDTEAFF
-	TRBV4-1	TRBD2	TRBJ2-1	TGCGCCAGCAGCCCCTATTTCGGGACTAGCGCCTACAATGAGCAGTTCTTC	CASSPYFGTSAYNEQFF
-	TRBV27	-	TRBJ2-1	TGTGCCAGCAGTTATGGGGGGCGCCCATACAATGAGCAGTTCTTC	CASSYGGRPYNEQFF
-	TRBV10-3	-	TRBJ1-1	TGTGCCATCAGCCCTGTCCCCACTCTTGAAAGCACTGAAGCTTTCTTT	CAISPVPTLESTEAFF
-	TRBV25-1	-	TRBJ1-1	TGTGCCAGCAGTGTATCGAGGGCCACTGAAGCTTTCTTT	CASSVSRATEAFF
-	TRBV4-3	TRBD2	TRBJ2-1	TGCGCCAGCAGCCAAGATGTAAGCGGGGGCTACAATGAGCAGTTCTTC	CASSQDVSGGYNEQFF
-	TRBV21-1	-	TRBJ1-1	TGTGCCAGCAGCAATTGGGGGTTGCGGGCTTTCTTT	CASSNWGLRAFF
-	TRBV7-8	TRBD2	TRBJ2-3	TGTGCCAGCAGCTTAGTGGGTAGCGGGAGCACAGATACGCAGTATTTT	CASSLVGSGSTDTQYF
few	TRBV27	TRBD1	TRBJ1-5	TGTGCCAGCAGTTTGGGACAGGGGGCAGGCAATCAGCCCCAGCATTTT	CASSLGQGAGNQPQHF
-	TRBV9	TRBD2	TRBJ2-2	TGTGCCAGCAGCGGACTAGCATGGCCTCGGCCCGGGGAGCTGTTTTTT	CASSGLAWPRPGELFF
-	TRBV9	-	TRBJ2-1	TGTGCCAGCAGCGCCCCCGTCGGGGATGAGCAGTTCTTC	CASSAPVGDEQFF
-	TRBV5-4	TRBD2	TRBJ2-5	TGTGCCAGCAGCTTGGAGTCTAGCGGGACACCCCAAGAGACCCAGTACTTC	CASSLESSGTPQETQYF
-	TRBV9	-	TRBJ2-3	TGTGCCAGCAGTCGCCGACCCGATACGCAGTATTTT	CASSRRPDTQYF
-	TRBV10-3	-	TRBJ2-3	TGTGCCATCAGTGAGGCGGGGTTCCGCACAGATACGCAGTATTTT	CAISEAGFRTDTQYF
once	TRBV28	-	TRBJ1-2	TGTGCCAGCAGTTTCGGGCAGGCAACCTATGGCTACACCTTC	CASSFGQATYGYTF
-	TRBV29-1	-	TRBJ2-3	TGCAGCGTTGAAGATAGGGGGGCGGCAGTCGGTACGCAGTATTTT	CSVEDRGAAVGTQYF
-	TRBV7-2	TRBD1	TRBJ2-1	TGTGCCAGCAGCTTAGCGCCCCCGCAGGGGGCATACAATGAGCAGTTCTTC	CASSLAPPQGAYNEQFF
-	TRBV7-6	-	TRBJ2-1	TGTGCCAGCAGCTCCCCCGGTCAGCGGAGCTCCTACAATGAGCAGTTCTTC	CASSSPGQRSSYNEQFF
-	TRBV4-3	-	TRBJ1-1	TGCGCCAGCAGCTTTCGCGACAGGTCCGACACTGAAGCTTTCTTT	CASSFRDRSDTEAFF
once	TRBV10-1	TRBD1	TRBJ1-5	TGCGCCAGCAGTGAAGGAGAGAGGGGGCACAATCAGCCCCAGCATTTT	CASSEGERGHNQPQHF
-	TRBV7-8	TRBD2	TRBJ2-1	TGTGCCAGCAGCTCCCATTTAGCGGGAGGGAAAGATGAGCAGTTCTTC	CASSSHLAGGKDEQFF
-	TRBV10-3	-	TRBJ1-2	TGTGCCATCAGTGAGTCGACTCGGGCAGGAACGATTGGCTACACCTTC	CAISESTRAGTIGYTF
-	TRBV7-3	-	TRBJ2-7	TGTGCCAGCAGCTTAAGCCCGGGGGTAGGTAACGAGCAGTACTTC	CASSLSPGVGNEQYF
once	TRBV4-1	TRBD1	TRBJ1-6	TGCGCCAGCAGCCCCCCGACAGGGGATAATTCACCCCTCCACTTT	CASSPPTGDNSPLHF
-	TRBV4-2	-	TRBJ1-1	TGTGCCAGCAGCCAAGGGAGGGGGAGGGGATCCACTGAAGCTTTCTTT	CASSQGRGRGSTEAFF
-	TRBV7-9	-	TRBJ1-1	TGTGCCAGCAGCCCCCGACAGGCCAGGAACACTGAAGCTTTCTTT	CASSPRQARNTEAFF
-	TRBV10-3	-	TRBJ1-2	TGTGCCATCAGTGAGAATTACAGGGAGCCTAACTATGGCTACACCTTC	CAISENYREPNYGYTF
-	TRBV7-9	-	TRBJ2-1	TGTGCCAGCGAAGGTAACAGGGCCCATTACAATGAGCAGTTCTTC	CASEGNRAHYNEQFF
once	TRBV7-8	-	TRBJ2-4	TGTGCCAGCAGCCCCGCAGAAGGGCGAGCCAAAAACATTCAGTACTTC	CASSPAEGRAKNIQYF
-	TRBV15	TRBD2	TRBJ2-4	TGTGCCACCAGCAGGACGGGACTAGCGGGGCCCACCATTCAGTACTTC	CATSRTGLAGPTIQYF
-	TRBV9	-	TRBJ2-2	TGTGCCAGCAGCTTTCCCAGGGTTAGCGGGAACACCGGGGAGCTGTTTTTT	CASSFPRVSGNTGELFF